This T cell receptor (beta chain) was recorded in a study of blood T cell repertoires in COVID-19. The study recruited people aged 18 to 89 years across 20 to 30 US areas. The CDR3 is made up of 14 amino acids. V shed 4 bases and J shed 7 bases, with 14 bases lying between them. Germline loops: CDR1 SGDLS, CDR2 YYNGEE. Generated by immunoSEQ multiplex PCR, the TCRdb table keeps only in-frame clones and is missing some. Among about 190,000 clones listed, over 80% were seen once. Sequenced sample: PBMCs or T cells enriched from blood (not recorded which). The TCR comes from a woman in her 30s who had been exposed to COVID-19. The chain is built from TRBV9 and TRBJ1-4, with D maybe TRBD1 (6 bases). Here the CDR3 DNA reads TGTGCCAGCAGCCCCGACAGGAGGATTGAAAAACTGTTTTTT. Encoded protein: CASSPDRRIEKLFF. The variable domain in full, completed from reference TRBV9 and TRBJ1-4, reads DSGVTQTPKHLITATGQRVTLRCSPRSGDLSVYWYQQSLDQGLQFLIQYYNGEERAKGNILERFSAQQFPDLHSELNLSSLELGDSALYFCASSPDRRIEKLFFGSGTQLSVL.